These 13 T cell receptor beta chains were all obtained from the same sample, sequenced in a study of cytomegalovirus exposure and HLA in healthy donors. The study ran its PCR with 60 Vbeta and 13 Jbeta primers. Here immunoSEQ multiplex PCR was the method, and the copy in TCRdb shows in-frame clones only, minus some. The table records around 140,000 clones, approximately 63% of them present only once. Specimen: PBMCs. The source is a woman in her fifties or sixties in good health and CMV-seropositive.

The CDR3 spells CASRSGLAGDEQYF. In DNA, the CDR3 is TGTGCCAGCAGATCGGGACTAGCGGGAGACGAGCAGTACTTC. V gene TRBV6-5 combines with J gene TRBJ2-7; 14 nucleotides line up with TRBD2. CDR3 length equals 14 residues. Trimming took 6 bases from V and 5 from J; bases not matched to a gene: 3. Germline lookup yields CDR1 MNHEY and CDR2 SVGAGI.

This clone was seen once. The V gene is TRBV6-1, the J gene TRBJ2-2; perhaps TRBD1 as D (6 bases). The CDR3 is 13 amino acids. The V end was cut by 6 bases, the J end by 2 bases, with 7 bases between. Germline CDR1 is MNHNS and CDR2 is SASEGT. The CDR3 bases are TGTGCCAGCAGGGGGGCTAACACCGGGGAGCTGTTTTTT. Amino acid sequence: CASRGANTGELFF.

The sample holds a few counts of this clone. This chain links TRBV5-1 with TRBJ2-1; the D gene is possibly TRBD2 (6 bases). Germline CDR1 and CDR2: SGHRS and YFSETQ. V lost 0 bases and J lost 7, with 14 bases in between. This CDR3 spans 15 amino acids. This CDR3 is CASSLDGGKVNEQFF. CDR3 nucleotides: TGCGCCAGCAGCTTGGACGGCGGGAAGGTTAATGAGCAGTTCTTC.

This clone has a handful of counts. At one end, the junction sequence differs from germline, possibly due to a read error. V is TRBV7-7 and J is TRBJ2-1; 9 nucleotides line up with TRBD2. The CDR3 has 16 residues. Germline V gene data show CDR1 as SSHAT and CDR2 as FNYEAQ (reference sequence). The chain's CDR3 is CASSLAGARSYNEQFF. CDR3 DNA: TGTGCTAGCAGCTTAGCGGGGGCTCGCAGTTACAATGAGCAGTTCTTC. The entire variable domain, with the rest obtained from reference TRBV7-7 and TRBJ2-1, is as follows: GAGVSQSPRYKVTKRGQDVTLRCDPISSHATLYWYQQALGQGPEFLTYFNYEAQPDKSGLPSDRFSAERPEGSISTLTIQRTEQRDSAMYRCASSLAGARSYNEQFFGPGTRLTVL.

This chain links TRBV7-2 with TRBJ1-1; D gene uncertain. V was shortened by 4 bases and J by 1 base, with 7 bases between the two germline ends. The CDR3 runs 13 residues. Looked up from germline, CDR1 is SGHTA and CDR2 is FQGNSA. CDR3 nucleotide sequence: TGTGCCAGCAGCTATCGACAGAACACTGAAGCTTTCTTT. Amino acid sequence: CASSYRQNTEAFF. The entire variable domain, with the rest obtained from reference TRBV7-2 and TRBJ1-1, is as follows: GAGVSQSPSNKVTEKGKDVELRCDPISGHTALYWYRQSLGQGLEFLIYFQGNSAPDKSGLPSDRFSAERTGGSVSTLTIQRTQQEDSAVYLCASSYRQNTEAFFGQGTRLTVV.

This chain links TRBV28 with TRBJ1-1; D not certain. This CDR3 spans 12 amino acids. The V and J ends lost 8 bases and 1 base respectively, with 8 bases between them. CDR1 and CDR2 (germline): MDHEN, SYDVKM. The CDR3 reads CASHLANTEAFF. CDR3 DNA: TGTGCCAGCCACCTAGCGAACACTGAAGCTTTCTTT.

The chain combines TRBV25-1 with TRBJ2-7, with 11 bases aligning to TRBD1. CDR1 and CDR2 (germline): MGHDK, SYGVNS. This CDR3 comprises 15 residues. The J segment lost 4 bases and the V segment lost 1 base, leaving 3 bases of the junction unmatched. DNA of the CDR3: TGTGCCAGCAGTGAATCAGGACAGGGGGCGTACGAGCAGTACTTC. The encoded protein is CASSESGQGAYEQYF.

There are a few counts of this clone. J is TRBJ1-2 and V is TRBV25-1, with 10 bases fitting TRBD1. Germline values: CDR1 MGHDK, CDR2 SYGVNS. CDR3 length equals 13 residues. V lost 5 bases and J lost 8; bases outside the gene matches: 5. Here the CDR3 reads CASSRDRGGGYTF. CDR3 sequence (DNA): TGTGCCAGCAGTCGGGACAGGGGAGGAGGCTACACCTTC.

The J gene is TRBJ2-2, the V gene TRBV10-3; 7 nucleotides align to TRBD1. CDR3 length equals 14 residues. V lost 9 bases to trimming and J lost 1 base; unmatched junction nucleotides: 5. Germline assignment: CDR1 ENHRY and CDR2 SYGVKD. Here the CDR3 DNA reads TGTGCCATTTGGACAGGCCGGAACACCGGGGAGCTGTTTTTT. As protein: CAIWTGRNTGELFF.

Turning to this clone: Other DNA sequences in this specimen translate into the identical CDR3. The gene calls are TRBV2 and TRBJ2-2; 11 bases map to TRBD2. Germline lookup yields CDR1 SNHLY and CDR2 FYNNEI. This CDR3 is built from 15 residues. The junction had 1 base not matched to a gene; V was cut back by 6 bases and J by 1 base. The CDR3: CASSGTSGNTGELFF. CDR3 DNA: TGTGCCAGCAGCGGGACTAGCGGGAACACCGGGGAGCTGTTTTTT.

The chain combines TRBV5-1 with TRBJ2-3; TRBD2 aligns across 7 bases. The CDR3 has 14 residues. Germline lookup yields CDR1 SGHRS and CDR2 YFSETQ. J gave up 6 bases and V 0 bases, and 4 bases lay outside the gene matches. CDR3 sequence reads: CASSLDVGGDTQYF. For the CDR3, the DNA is TGCGCCAGCAGCTTGGACGTGGGGGGGGATACGCAGTATTTT.

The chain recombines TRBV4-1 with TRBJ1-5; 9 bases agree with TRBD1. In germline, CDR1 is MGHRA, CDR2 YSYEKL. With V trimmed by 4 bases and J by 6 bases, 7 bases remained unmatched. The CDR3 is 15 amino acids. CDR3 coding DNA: TGCGCCAGCAGCCCCGGGACAGGGTGGGTTCAGCCCCAGCATTTT. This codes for CASSPGTGWVQPQHF.

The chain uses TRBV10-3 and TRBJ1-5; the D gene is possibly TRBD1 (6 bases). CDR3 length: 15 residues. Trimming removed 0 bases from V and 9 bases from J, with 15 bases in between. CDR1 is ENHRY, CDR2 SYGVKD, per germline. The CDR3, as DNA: TGTGCCATCAGTGAGTCGACCAGGGGTGTTTCGCCCCAGCATTTT. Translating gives CAISESTRGVSPQHF.